Shown below are 5 T cell receptor beta chains from a single sample sequenced in a study of T cells expressing NK-cell markers. No DNA is given; TCRdb re-called the 5' RACE reads and lists each CDR3 protein once. The table lists about 150,000 distinct CDR3 sequences. Specimen: blood T cells: a sorted CD56 or NKG2C T cell subset, CD4+ or CD8+ T cells, or bulk PBMC T cells (not recorded which). These receptors were collected from a woman in her forties or fifties in good health.

The chain recombines TRBV13 with TRBJ2-3; as DNA is missing, the TRBD2 call by TCRdb cannot be tested. The CDR3 extends over 14 amino acids. Germline CDR1 and CDR2: PRHDT and FYEKMQ (reference sequence). The chain's CDR3 is CASSNSGRTDTQYF. The whole variable domain, remainder taken from reference TRBV13 and TRBJ2-3, is AAGVIQSPRHLIKEKRETATLKCYPIPRHDTVYWYQQGPGQDPQFLISFYEKMQSDKGSIPDRFSAQQFSDYHSELNMSSLELGDSALYFCASSNSGRTDTQYFGPGTRLTVL.

This chain connects TRBV6-1 to TRBJ2-1; TCRdb's D gene call, TRBD1, goes unchecked for lack of DNA. This CDR3 is built from 14 residues. Germline assignment: CDR1 MNHNS and CDR2 SASEGT. The CDR3 loop reads CASSGGSPYNEQFF.

The CDR3 region is CASSPTGVNYEQYF. V and J are TRBV3-1 and TRBJ2-7; TCRdb proposes TRBD1, but this gene call is untestable without DNA. Germline-derived CDR1 and CDR2 are LGHDT and YNNKEL (reference sequence). The CDR3 runs to 14 residues.

V is TRBV2 and J is TRBJ2-4; TCRdb's D call, TRBD1, is unchecked because there is no DNA. The germline gives CDR1 SNHLY, CDR2 FYNNEI. This CDR3 region has 20 residues. Here the CDR3 reads CASSALGRDPAFIAKNIQYF.

The chain carries TRBV4-1 and TRBJ2-1. The V gene's germline CDR1 is MGHRA and CDR2 YSYEKL. This CDR3 has 14 amino acids. CDR3 sequence: CASSQGALTSEQFF.